These 22 T cell receptor beta chains were all obtained from the same sample, sequenced in a study of cytomegalovirus exposure and HLA in healthy donors. The PCR ran on 60 Vbeta and 13 Jbeta primers. Clones were sequenced by immunoSEQ multiplex PCR, and TCRdb holds only the in-frame ones, with some missing. The sample carries roughly 130,000 clones, approximately 74% recorded once. Material: PBMCs. The receptor set was obtained from a man between 40 and 49 years old in good health and CMV-seropositive.

The chain joins TRBV7-2 to TRBJ2-1, with 7 bases that match TRBD1. V was pared by 5 bases and J by 4 bases, with 11 bases of the junction left unmatched. The CDR3 length is 16 residues. The V gene's germline CDR1 is SGHTA and CDR2 FQGNSA. The CDR3 DNA follows: TGTGCCAGCAGCATAAGAGCAGGGGGAATGTACAATGAGCAGTTCTTC. It encodes CASSIRAGGMYNEQFF.

This clone was observed a single time. Different DNA sequences within this sample yield the same CDR3. V and J are TRBV6-5 and TRBJ1-3; 7 positions match TRBD1. The V gene end was trimmed by 6 bases and the J gene end by 7 bases; junction bases not matched to a gene: 6. There are 13 residues in the CDR3. Germline V gives CDR1 MNHEY, CDR2 SVGAGI. CDR3: CASRSTGWNTIYF. CDR3 nucleotide sequence: TGTGCCAGCAGATCGACAGGGTGGAACACCATATATTTT.

This rearrangement joins TRBV28 to TRBJ2-3; the D gene is possibly TRBD1 (5 bases). Trimming left V 5 bases short and J 0 bases short, with 18 bases between. CDR3 length: 17 residues. CDR1 is MDHEN, CDR2 SYDVKM, per germline. The CDR3 here is CASSLLGALLSTDTQYF. CDR3 in DNA: TGTGCCAGCAGTCTCCTTGGGGCCCTTCTAAGCACAGATACGCAGTATTTT.

This chain connects TRBV6-6 to TRBJ1-1, with 10 bases aligning to TRBD1. Germline CDR1 MNHNY, CDR2 SVGAGI (reference sequence). V lost 5 bases and J lost 5; bases outside the gene matches: 8. CDR3 size: 15 residues. DNA for the CDR3: TGTGCCAGCAGTGGCCGGGACAGGGGATATACTGAAGCTTTCTTT. Residues: CASSGRDRGYTEAFF.

In this sample, this clone turned up a few times. The genes are TRBV15 and TRBJ2-1, with no clear D. V gave up 0 bases and J gave up 7 bases, with 22 bases separating them. The CDR3 contains 18 residues. In germline, CDR1 is LNHNV, CDR2 YYDKDF (reference sequence). This chain's CDR3 is CATSREFGGQAFGNEQFF. For the CDR3, the DNA is TGTGCCACCAGCAGAGAATTTGGTGGGCAGGCATTTGGGAATGAGCAGTTCTTC.

The rearrangement links TRBV5-4 to TRBJ1-2; 9 nucleotides agree with TRBD1. There are 16 residues in the CDR3. Looked up from germline, CDR1 is SGHNT and CDR2 is YYREEE (reference sequence). Germline trimming cut 4 bases from V and 0 bases from J; bases unmatched to any gene: 7. The CDR3 reads CASSIGTGRTNYGYTF. The CDR3 DNA reads as TGTGCCAGCAGCATCGGGACAGGGAGGACTAACTATGGCTACACCTTC.

This clone has just a few counts. The V call is TRBV5-4, the J call TRBJ2-3; 11 bases match TRBD2. The CDR3 runs to 15 residues. Unmatched junction bases numbered 7, after V lost 4 bases and J lost 6 bases. Per the germline V gene, CDR1 is SGHNT and CDR2 is YYREEE (reference sequence). CDR3 in DNA: TGTGCCAGCAGCGGTGGGGCTAGCGGGAGGGATACGCAGTATTTT. As protein: CASSGGASGRDTQYF.

The chain employs TRBV5-6 and TRBJ2-7; a weak D match, TRBD1 (5 bases). The CDR3 covers 13 residues. Between the trimmed V and J ends, which lost 1 base and 4 bases, there was a span of 9 bases. CDR1 and CDR2 from the germline V gene are SGHDT and YYEEEE. This CDR3 reads CASSLPRTYEQYF. CDR3 DNA sequence: TGTGCCAGCAGCTTGCCCAGGACATACGAGCAGTACTTC.

The V and J genes are TRBV6-5 and TRBJ1-2; D unresolved. Germline-derived CDR1 and CDR2 are MNHEY and SVGAGI. The CDR3 is 13 amino acids. Deletions cut 6 bases from V and 4 bases from J, with 12 bases between. The CDR3 protein is CASSIRGSYGYTF. CDR3 DNA: TGTGCCAGCAGCATACGGGGATCCTATGGCTACACCTTC.

Only a few counts were recorded for this clone. In the same sample, other DNA sequences code for this CDR3. V and J are TRBV6-1 and TRBJ1-5, with a tentative D call TRBD1 (5 bases). Trimming took 0 bases from V and 1 from J, leaving 7 bases between them. The CDR3 runs to 15 residues. CDR1 is MNHNS and CDR2 is SASEGT in the germline V gene. The CDR3 spells CASSEAGGSNQPQHF. Here the CDR3 DNA reads TGTGCCAGCAGTGAAGCGGGGGGGAGCAATCAGCCCCAGCATTTT.

The CDR3 sequence: CASSLLGGRSDTQYF. DNA of the CDR3: TGTGCCAGCAGTTTGCTCGGGGGGCGATCAGATACGCAGTATTTT. V and J are TRBV27 and TRBJ2-3, with D tentatively TRBD2 (7 bases). V shed 3 bases and J shed 4 bases, with 14 bases lying between them. This CDR3 has 15 amino acids. Germline V CDR1 and CDR2: MNHEY, SMNVEV (reference sequence).

The rearrangement joins TRBV5-4 to TRBJ2-1; 8 bases match TRBD2. Germline V gives CDR1 SGHNT, CDR2 YYREEE (reference sequence). The ends lost 3 bases at V and 0 bases at J; junction bases unmatched: 5. The CDR3 contains 16 residues. This CDR3 reads CASSSGGLSSYNEQFF. The DNA of the CDR3 is TGTGCCAGCAGCTCGGGGGGGCTTAGCTCCTACAATGAGCAGTTCTTC.

The chain recombines TRBV30 with TRBJ2-7; a weak D match, TRBD1 (6 bases). Trimming pared 3 bases from V and 7 bases from J, leaving 19 bases between. Germline V gene lookup returns CDR1 GTSNPN and CDR2 SVGIG (reference sequence). This CDR3 comprises 14 residues. The CDR3 bases are TGTGCCTGGAGGGCCCCGACAGGATGGAGAGAGCAGTACTTC. As protein: CAWRAPTGWREQYF. The variable domain in full, completed from reference TRBV30 and TRBJ2-7, reads SQTIHQWPATLVQPVGSPLSLECTVEGTSNPNLYWYRQAAGRGLQLLFYSVGIGQISSEVPQNLSASRPQDRQFILSSKKLLLSDSGFYLCAWRAPTGWREQYFGPGTRLTVT.

This chain uses TRBV30 with TRBJ2-3; 15 bases match TRBD2. The V gene end was trimmed by 2 bases and the J gene end by 6 bases; junction bases not matched to a gene: 3. The CDR3 runs 15 residues. The germline V gene encodes CDR1 GTSNPN and CDR2 SVGIG (reference sequence). The CDR3 bases are TGTGCCTGGAGTCTCGGGACTAGCGGGAGGGATACGCAGTATTTT. Amino acid sequence: CAWSLGTSGRDTQYF.

The rearrangement joins TRBV29-1 to TRBJ2-2, with 11 bases aligning to TRBD1. Germline lookup yields CDR1 SQVTM and CDR2 ANQGSEA. The CDR3 has 13 amino acids. The V segment lost 7 bases and the J segment 5 bases; nucleotides outside the gene matches: 3. The CDR3 coding sequence is TGCAGCGCAGGGACAGGGGGAACCGGGGAGCTGTTTTTT. Its translation is CSAGTGGTGELFF.

V usage is TRBV5-6 and J usage is TRBJ1-5; tentative D call: TRBD1 (5 bases). This CDR3 has 15 residues. The germline V and J ends were trimmed by 7 bases and 2 bases, with 16 bases remaining between them. Germline V gene data show CDR1 as SGHDT and CDR2 as YYEEEE. The CDR3 DNA is TGTGCCAGCCATAGGGGAGGTTTGGGCAATCAGCCCCAGCATTTT. Amino acids: CASHRGGLGNQPQHF.

This sequence joins TRBV6-5 and TRBJ2-2; TRBD1 aligns across 7 bases. V shed 1 base and J 3 bases; nucleotides not matched to a gene: 5. The CDR3 totals 16 residues. The germline V gene encodes CDR1 MNHEY and CDR2 SVGAGI. As DNA, the CDR3 is TGTGCCAGCAGTTACTTAAAGGGGGCCGACACCGGGGAGCTGTTTTTT. As protein: CASSYLKGADTGELFF.

The rearrangement links TRBV5-1 to TRBJ2-7, with TRBD1 identical over 7 bases. The V gene end was trimmed by 3 bases and the J gene end by 1 base; junction bases not matched to a gene: 4. The CDR3 totals 14 residues. From germline, CDR1 is SGHRS and CDR2 YFSETQ. DNA for the CDR3: TGCGCCAGCAGCTCGGACAGGCCTTCCTACGAGCAGTACTTC. Translated: CASSSDRPSYEQYF. Filled out from reference TRBV5-1 and TRBJ2-7, the complete variable domain reads KAGVTQTPRYLIKTRGQQVTLSCSPISGHRSVSWYQQTPGQGLQFLFEYFSETQRNKGNFPGRFSGRQFSNSRSEMNVSTLELGDSALYLCASSSDRPSYEQYFGPGTRLTVT.

This chain uses TRBV5-1 with TRBJ1-2; TRBD1 matches 7 bases. Germline-derived CDR1 and CDR2 are SGHRS and YFSETQ. This CDR3 is built from 13 residues. V was clipped by 0 bases and J by 7 bases; unmatched bases: 3. CDR3 amino acids: CASSLGQGSGYTF. Here the CDR3 DNA reads TGCGCCAGCAGCTTGGGACAGGGATCTGGCTACACCTTC.

The CDR3 DNA is TGCGCCAGCAGCTTAGGAACTAGCGGGTTCTACGAGCAGTACTTC. Translated, it gives CASSLGTSGFYEQYF. V usage is TRBV5-1 and J usage is TRBJ2-7; TRBD2 matches 9 bases. The CDR3 totals 15 residues. The junction had 6 bases not matched to a gene; V was cut back by 2 bases and J by 3 bases. Germline CDR1 reads SGHRS; CDR2 reads YFSETQ.

This clone has a handful of counts. The rearrangement links TRBV19 to TRBJ2-6; 8 bases are shared with TRBD1. V shed 5 bases and J 0 bases; nucleotides not matched to a gene: 6. Germline CDR1 reads LNHDA; CDR2 reads SQIVND (reference sequence). CDR3 size: 17 residues. CDR3 nucleotide sequence: TGTGCCAGTAGTGACAGGGGCTCACTCTCTGGGGCCAACGTCCTGACTTTC. Residues: CASSDRGSLSGANVLTF. The full variable domain, completed using reference TRBV19 and TRBJ2-6, is DGGITQSPKYLFRKEGQNVTLSCEQNLNHDAMYWYRQDPGQGLRLIYYSQIVNDFQKGDIAEGYSVSREKKESFPLTVTSAQKNPTAFYLCASSDRGSLSGANVLTFGAGSRLTVL.

This clone occurred a few times. The chain recombines TRBV29-1 with TRBJ1-5, with a tentative D call TRBD1 (6 bases). From germline, CDR1 is SQVTM and CDR2 ANQGSEA. V lost 4 bases, J lost 7 bases, and 14 bases lay in between. The CDR3 is made up of 13 amino acids. The chain's CDR3 is CSVGEGVLQPQHF. As DNA, the CDR3 is TGCAGCGTTGGGGAGGGGGTACTCCAGCCCCAGCATTTT.